This TCR beta chain was profiled in a study of graft-versus-host responses after intestinal transplantation. This table comes from immunoSEQ multiplex PCR, and its TCRdb copy is limited to in-frame clones, with some not included. The table records around 88,000 clones, roughly 87% of them present only once. In germline, CDR1 is MGHRA, CDR2 YSYEKL. The CDR3 covers 12 residues. V was cut by 3 bases and J by 6 bases, with 6 bases left in between. As for this clone: Its cognate antigen is unknown. Other DNA sequences from this sample encode an identical CDR3 as well.

The sequencing here drew on unstimulated CD8+ T cells sorted from spleen or lymph node cells, taken before intestinal transplant. The clonotype originates from a human donor who received an intestinal transplant. The rearrangement joins TRBV4-1 to TRBJ1-5; no firm D call. DNA of the CDR3: TGCGCCAGCAGCCAGGGTAGTCAGCCCCAGCATTTT. Amino acids: CASSQGSQPQHF.